The source of this TCR beta chain is a study of neoadjuvant anti-PD-1 for oral cavity cancer. Study summary: Most patients had three to four biweekly doses of 3 mg/kg nivolumab before resection. Patients without progression received a fourth nivolumab dose around day 43, then surgical resection on days 50-56. Study-wide points: With a few patients per group, TCR findings need larger cohorts.

Sequenced by immunoSEQ multiplex PCR; TCRdb stores in-frame clones only, minus some. The sample carries about 14,000 clones, approximately 35% recorded once. This clone was counted between two and nine times. Its specificity is not known. Documented time point: after neoadjuvant nivolumab, at surgical resection. Patients were newly diagnosed with stage II-IVA oral cavity squamous cell carcinoma without prior systemic or radiation treatment. The V and J ends lost 6 bases and 4 bases respectively, with 15 bases between them. The germline V gene encodes CDR1 SGHTA and CDR2 FQGNSA. CDR3 length: 15 residues.

The receptor's source is a person between 35 and 79 years old with oral cavity squamous cell carcinoma. The source material was tumor tissue, sampled after nivolumab (anti-PD-1) treatment. V and J are TRBV7-2 and TRBJ2-2; a weak D match, TRBD1 (5 bases). CDR3 coding DNA: TGTGCCAGCAGTATTGACAGCTCTATCACCGGGGAGCTGTTTTTT. Encoded protein: CASSIDSSITGELFF. The full variable domain, in which reference TRBV7-2 and TRBJ2-2 provide the parts outside the CDR3, is GAGVSQSPSNKVTEKGKDVELRCDPISGHTALYWYRQSLGQGLEFLIYFQGNSAPDKSGLPSDRFSAERTGGSVSTLTIQRTQQEDSAVYLCASSIDSSITGELFFGEGSRLTVL.